This T cell receptor (beta chain) originates from a study of beta chain features in type 1 diabetes. General study points: For type 1 diabetes patients, VDJ junctions showed fewer insertions and more deletions. For Type 1 diabetes patients, all four CD4+ subsets carried TCRB CDR3s that were moderately but significantly shorter. Compared with healthy donors, patients appeared to share more similar naive, central memory and regulatory TCRB repertoires. PCR might show a preference for shorter templates, equally across patients and controls.

For this clone: The antigen is unknown.

Central memory, naive, regulatory and stem cell-like memory CD4+ cells were sorted by CD45RO/CCR7/CD25/CD127/CD95/CD27. Germline CDR1 and CDR2: SGHVS and FNYEAQ. Deletions cut 5 bases from V and 4 bases from J, with 5 bases between. The CDR3 runs 11 residues. Isolated RNA was reverse transcribed in full, so expressed TCRB transcripts were sequenced. Generated by immunoSEQ multiplex PCR, the TCRdb table keeps only in-frame clones and is missing some. The sample carries 150,000 or so clones, almost 65% recorded once. The source of this sequence is a man aged 30 to 39 with type 1 diabetes. The chain is built from TRBV7-6 and TRBJ2-5; no clear D. Sequencing used naive CD4+ T cells from blood. The CDR3 nucleotides read TGTGCCAGCAGCGTAACAGAGACCCAGTACTTC. Protein sequence: CASSVTETQYF.